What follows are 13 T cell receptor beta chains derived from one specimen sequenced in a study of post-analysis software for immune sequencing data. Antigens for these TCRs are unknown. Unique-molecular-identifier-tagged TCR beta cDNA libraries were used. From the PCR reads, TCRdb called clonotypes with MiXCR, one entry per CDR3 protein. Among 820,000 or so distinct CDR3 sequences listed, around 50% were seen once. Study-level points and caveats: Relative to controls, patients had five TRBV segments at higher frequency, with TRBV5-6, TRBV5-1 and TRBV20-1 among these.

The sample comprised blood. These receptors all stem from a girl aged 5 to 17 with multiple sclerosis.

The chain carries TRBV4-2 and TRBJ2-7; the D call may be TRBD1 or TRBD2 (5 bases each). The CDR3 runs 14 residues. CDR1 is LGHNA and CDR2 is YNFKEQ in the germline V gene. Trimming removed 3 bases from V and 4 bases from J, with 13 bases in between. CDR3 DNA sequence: TGTGCCAGCAGCCACGGAGCGGACACTTACGAGCAGTACTTC. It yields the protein CASSHGADTYEQYF.

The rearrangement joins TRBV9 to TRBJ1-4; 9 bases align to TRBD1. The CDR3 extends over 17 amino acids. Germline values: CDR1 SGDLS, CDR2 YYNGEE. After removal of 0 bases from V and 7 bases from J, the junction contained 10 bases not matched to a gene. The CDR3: CASSVDHSQGAGEKLFF. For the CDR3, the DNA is TGTGCCAGCAGCGTAGACCACTCACAGGGGGCCGGTGAAAAACTGTTTTTT.

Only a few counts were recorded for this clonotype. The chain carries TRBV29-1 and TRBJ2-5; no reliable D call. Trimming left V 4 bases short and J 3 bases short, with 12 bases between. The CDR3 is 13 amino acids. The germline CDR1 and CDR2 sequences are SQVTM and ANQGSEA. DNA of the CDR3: TGCAGCGTTGTTGGTAGGTCGGAAGAGACCCAGTACTTC. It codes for CSVVGRSEETQYF.

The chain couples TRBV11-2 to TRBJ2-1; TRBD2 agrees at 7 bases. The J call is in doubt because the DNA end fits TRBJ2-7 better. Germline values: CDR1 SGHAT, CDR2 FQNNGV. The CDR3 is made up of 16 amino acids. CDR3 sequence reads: CASSLVWGGDFYEQYF. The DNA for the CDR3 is TGTGCCAGCAGCTTAGTTTGGGGGGGGGATTTTTACGAGCAGTACTTC.

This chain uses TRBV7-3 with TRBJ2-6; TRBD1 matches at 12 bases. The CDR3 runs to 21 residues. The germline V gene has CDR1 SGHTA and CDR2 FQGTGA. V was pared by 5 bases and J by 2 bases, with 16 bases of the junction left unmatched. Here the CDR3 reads CASSLKPGTGGSQTGANVLTF. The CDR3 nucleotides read TGTGCCAGCAGCCTCAAACCCGGGACAGGGGGCTCTCAGACTGGGGCCAACGTCCTGACTTTC. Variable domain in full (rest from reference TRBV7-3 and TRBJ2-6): GAGVSQTPSNKVTEKGKYVELRCDPISGHTALYWYRQSLGQGPEFLIYFQGTGAADDSGLPNDRFFAVRPEGSVSTLKIQRTERGDSAVYLCASSLKPGTGGSQTGANVLTFGAGSRLTVL.

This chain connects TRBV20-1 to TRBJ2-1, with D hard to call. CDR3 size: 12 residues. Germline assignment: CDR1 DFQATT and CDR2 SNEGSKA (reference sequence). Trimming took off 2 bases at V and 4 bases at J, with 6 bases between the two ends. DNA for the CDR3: TGCAGTGCTAGAAACTTATACAATGAGCAGTTCTTC. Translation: CSARNLYNEQFF.

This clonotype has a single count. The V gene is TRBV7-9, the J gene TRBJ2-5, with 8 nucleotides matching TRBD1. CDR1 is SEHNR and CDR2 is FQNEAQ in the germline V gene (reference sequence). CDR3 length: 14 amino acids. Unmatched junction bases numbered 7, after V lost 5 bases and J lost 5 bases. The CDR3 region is CASSPRQGWETQYF. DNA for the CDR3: TGTGCCAGCAGCCCAAGACAGGGGTGGGAGACCCAGTACTTC. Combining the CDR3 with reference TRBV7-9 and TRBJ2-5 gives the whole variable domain DTGVSQNPRHKITKRGQNVTFRCDPISEHNRLYWYRQTLGQGPEFLTYFQNEAQLEKSRLLSDRFSAERPKGSFSTLEIQRTEQGDSAMYLCASSPRQGWETQYFGPGTRLLVL.

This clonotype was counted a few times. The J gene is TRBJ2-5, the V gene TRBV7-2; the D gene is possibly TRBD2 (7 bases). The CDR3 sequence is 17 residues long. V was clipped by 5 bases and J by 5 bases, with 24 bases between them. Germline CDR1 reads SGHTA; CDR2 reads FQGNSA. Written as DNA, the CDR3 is TGTGCCAGCAGCCTCTCCCCGGGGGCTAGCGGACTGGAGACCCAGTACTTC. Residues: CASSLSPGASGLETQYF.

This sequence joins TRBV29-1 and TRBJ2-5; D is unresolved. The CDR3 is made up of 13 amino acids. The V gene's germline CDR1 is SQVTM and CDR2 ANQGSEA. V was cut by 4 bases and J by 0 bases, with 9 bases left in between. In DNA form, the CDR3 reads TGCAGCGTTGGTGGGGTGTACCAAGAGACCCAGTACTTC. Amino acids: CSVGGVYQETQYF.

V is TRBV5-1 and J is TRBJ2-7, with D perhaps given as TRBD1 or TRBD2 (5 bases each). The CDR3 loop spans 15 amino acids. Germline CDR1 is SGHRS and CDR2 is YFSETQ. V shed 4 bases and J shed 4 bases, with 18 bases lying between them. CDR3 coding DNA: TGCGCCAGCAGCAAGAGGGGCCCCGGCTATTACGAGCAGTACTTC. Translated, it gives CASSKRGPGYYEQYF.

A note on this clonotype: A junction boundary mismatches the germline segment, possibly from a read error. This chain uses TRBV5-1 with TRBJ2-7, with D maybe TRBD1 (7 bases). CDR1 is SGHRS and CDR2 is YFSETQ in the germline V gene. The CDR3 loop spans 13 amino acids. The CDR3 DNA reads TGCGCCAGCAGCGCGGGACAGCTCTACGAGCGGTACTTC. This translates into CASSAGQLYERYF.

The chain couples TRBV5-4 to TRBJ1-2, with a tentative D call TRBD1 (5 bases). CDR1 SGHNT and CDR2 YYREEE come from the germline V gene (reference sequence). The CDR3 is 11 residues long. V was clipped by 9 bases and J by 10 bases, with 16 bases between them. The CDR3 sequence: CATNGGKAYTF. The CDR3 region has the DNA TGTGCCACCAACGGGGGGAAAGCCTACACCTTC.

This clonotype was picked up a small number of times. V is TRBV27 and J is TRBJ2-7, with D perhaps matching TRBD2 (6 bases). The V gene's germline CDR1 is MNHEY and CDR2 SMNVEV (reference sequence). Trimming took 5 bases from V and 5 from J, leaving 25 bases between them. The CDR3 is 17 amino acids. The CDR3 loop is CASSPIGVSGLSNEQYF. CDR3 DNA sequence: TGTGCCAGCAGTCCCATTGGGGTTAGCGGCCTGTCTAACGAGCAGTACTTC.